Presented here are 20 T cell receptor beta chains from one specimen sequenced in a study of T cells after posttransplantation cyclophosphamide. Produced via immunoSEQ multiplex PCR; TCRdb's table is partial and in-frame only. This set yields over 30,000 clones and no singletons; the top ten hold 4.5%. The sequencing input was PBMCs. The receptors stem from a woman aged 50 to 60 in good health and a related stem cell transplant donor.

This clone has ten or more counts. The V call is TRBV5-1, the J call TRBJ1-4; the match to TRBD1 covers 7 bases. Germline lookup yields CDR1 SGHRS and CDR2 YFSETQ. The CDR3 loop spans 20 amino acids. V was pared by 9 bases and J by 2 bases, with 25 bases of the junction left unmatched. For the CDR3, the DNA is TGCGCCAACATGTTTCGGCCCAGACAGGGTAACGATCCGACTAATGAAAAACTGTTTTTT. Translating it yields CANMFRPRQGNDPTNEKLFF.

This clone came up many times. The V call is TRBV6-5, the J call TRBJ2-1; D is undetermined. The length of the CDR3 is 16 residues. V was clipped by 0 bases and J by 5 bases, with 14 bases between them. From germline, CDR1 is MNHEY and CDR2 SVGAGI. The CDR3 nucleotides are TGTGCCAGCAGTTACTCGATTGCCGGTTATCACAATGAGCAGTTCTTC. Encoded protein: CASSYSIAGYHNEQFF.

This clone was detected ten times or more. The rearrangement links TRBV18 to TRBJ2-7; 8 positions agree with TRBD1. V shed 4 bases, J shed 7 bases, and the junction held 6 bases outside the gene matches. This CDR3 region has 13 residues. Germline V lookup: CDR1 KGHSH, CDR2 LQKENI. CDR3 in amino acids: CASSRTGSKEQYF. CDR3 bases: TGTGCCAGCTCACGGACAGGGAGTAAGGAGCAGTACTTC.

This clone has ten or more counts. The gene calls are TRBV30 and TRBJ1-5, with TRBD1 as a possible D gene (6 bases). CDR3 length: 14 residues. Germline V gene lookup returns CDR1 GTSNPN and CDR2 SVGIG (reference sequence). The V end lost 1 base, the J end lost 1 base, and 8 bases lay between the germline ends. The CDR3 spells CAWSGTVSNQPQHF. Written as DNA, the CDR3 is TGTGCCTGGAGTGGGACAGTGAGCAATCAGCCCCAGCATTTT.

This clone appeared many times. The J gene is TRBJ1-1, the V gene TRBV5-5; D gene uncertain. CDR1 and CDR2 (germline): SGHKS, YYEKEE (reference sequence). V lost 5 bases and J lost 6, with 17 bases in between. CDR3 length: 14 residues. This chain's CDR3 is CASRRIFGLAEAFF. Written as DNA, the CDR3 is TGTGCCAGCAGACGGATTTTCGGACTAGCTGAAGCTTTCTTT.

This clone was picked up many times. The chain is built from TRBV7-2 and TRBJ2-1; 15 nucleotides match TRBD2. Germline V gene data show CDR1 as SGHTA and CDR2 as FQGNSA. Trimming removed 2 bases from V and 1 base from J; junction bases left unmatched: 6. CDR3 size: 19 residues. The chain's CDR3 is CASSLYGTSGGSSYNEQFF. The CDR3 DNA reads TGTGCCAGCAGCTTATACGGGACTAGCGGGGGGTCGTCCTACAATGAGCAGTTCTTC.

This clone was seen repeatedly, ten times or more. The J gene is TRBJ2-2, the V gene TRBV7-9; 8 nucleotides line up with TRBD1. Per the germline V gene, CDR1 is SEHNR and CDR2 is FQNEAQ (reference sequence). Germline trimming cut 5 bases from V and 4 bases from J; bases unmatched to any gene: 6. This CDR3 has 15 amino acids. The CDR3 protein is CASSPRTGRTGELFF. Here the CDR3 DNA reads TGTGCCAGCAGCCCGAGGACAGGGCGCACCGGGGAGCTGTTTTTT.

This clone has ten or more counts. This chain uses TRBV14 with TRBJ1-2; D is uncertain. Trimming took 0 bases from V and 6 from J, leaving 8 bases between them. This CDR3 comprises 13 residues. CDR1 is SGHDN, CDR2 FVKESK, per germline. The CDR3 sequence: CASSQDPQDGYTF. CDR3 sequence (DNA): TGTGCCAGCAGCCAAGACCCGCAGGATGGCTACACCTTC.

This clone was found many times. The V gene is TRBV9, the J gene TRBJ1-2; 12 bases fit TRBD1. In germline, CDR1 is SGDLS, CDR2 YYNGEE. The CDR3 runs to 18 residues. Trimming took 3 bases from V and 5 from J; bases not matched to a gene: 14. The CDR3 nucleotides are TGTGCCAGCAGCGGCCGGGGACAGGGGGCCCCTTTTTGTTATGGCTACACCTTC. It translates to CASSGRGQGAPFCYGYTF.

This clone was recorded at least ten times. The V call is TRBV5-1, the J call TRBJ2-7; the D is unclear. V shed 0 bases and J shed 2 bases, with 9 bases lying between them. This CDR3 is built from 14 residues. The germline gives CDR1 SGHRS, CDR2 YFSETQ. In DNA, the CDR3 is TGCGCCAGCAGCTTGGATCCCCCAGCCTACGAGCAGTACTTC. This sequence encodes CASSLDPPAYEQYF. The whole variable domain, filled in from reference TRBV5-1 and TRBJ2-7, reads KAGVTQTPRYLIKTRGQQVTLSCSPISGHRSVSWYQQTPGQGLQFLFEYFSETQRNKGNFPGRFSGRQFSNSRSEMNVSTLELGDSALYLCASSLDPPAYEQYFGPGTRLTVT.

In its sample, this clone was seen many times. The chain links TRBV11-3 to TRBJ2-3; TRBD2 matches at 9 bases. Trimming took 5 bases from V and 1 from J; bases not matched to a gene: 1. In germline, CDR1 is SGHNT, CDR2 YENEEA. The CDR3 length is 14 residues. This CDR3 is CASSPSGGTDTQYF. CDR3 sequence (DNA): TGTGCCAGCAGCCCTAGCGGGGGCACAGATACGCAGTATTTT.

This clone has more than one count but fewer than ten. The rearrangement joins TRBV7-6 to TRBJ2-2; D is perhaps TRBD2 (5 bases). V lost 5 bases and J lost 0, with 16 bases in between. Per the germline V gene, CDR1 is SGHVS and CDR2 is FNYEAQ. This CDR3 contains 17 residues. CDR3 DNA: TGTGCCAGCAGCCCATCGACCGACGGGGCGAACACCGGGGAGCTGTTTTTT. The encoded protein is CASSPSTDGANTGELFF.

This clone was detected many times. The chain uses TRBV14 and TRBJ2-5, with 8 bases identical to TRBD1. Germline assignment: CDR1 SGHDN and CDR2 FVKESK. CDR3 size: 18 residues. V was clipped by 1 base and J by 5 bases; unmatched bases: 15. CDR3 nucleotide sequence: TGTGCCAGCAGCCAAGGAATCTCCGGACAGGGAGGCAGGGAGACCCAGTACTTC. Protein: CASSQGISGQGGRETQYF.

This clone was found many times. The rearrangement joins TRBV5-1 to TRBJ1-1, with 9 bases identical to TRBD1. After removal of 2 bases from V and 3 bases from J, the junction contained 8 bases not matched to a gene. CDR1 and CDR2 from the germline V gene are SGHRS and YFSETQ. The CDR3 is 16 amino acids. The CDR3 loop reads CASSFDPTGGDTEAFF. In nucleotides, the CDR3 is TGCGCCAGCAGCTTCGACCCGACAGGGGGGGACACTGAAGCTTTCTTT.

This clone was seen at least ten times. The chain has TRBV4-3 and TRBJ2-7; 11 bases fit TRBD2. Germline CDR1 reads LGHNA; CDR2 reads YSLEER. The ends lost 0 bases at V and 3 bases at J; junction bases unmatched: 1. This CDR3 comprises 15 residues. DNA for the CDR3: TGCGCCAGCAGCCAAGATCTAGCGGGGGGCTACGAGCAGTACTTC. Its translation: CASSQDLAGGYEQYF.

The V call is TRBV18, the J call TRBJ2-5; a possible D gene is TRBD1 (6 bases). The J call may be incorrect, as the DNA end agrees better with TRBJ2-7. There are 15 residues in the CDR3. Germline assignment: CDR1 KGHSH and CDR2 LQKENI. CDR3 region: CASSPAGTTPYEQYF. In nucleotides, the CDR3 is TGTGCCAGCTCACCCGCAGGGACAACCCCCTACGAGCAGTACTTC.

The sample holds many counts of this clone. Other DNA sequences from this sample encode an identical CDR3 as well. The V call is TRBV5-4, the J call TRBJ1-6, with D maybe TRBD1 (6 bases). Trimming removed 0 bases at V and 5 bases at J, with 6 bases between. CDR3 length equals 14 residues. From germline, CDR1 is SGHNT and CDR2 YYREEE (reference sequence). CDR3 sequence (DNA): TGTGCCAGCAGCTTGGACAGGGATAATTCACCCCTCCACTTT. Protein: CASSLDRDNSPLHF.

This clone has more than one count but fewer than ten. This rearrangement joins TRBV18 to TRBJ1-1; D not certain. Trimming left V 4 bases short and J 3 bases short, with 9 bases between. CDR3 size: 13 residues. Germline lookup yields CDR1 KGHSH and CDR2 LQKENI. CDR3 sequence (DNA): TGTGCCAGCTCACAGCGCCGTGACACTGAAGCTTTCTTT. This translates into CASSQRRDTEAFF.

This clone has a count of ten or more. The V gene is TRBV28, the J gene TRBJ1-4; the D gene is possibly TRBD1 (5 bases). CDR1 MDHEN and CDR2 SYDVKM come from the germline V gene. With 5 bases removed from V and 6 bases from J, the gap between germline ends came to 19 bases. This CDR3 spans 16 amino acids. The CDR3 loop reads CASSPHLGGGHEKLFF. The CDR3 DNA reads TGTGCCAGCAGTCCCCATTTGGGGGGGGGACATGAAAAACTGTTTTTT.

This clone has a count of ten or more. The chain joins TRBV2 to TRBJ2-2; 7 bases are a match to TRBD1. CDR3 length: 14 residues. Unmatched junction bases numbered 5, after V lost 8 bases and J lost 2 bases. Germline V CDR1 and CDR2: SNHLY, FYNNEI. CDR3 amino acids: CASVWDRNTGELFF. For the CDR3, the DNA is TGTGCCAGCGTCTGGGACAGAAACACCGGGGAGCTGTTTTTT.